This T cell receptor beta chain was obtained from a study of OX40 agonist ivuxolimab in advanced cancers. For context, the study as a whole: Ivuxolimab, which targeted the costimulatory receptor OX40 (CD134), was an agonistic, fully human IgG2 monoclonal antibody. Intravenous ivuxolimab was administered to patients every 2 weeks at six dose levels: 0.01, 0.1, 0.3, 1.5, 3 and 10 mg/kg. Among the roughly 50 dose-escalation patients, around 20 had hepatocellular carcinoma, roughly 15 melanoma, 9 renal cell carcinoma and 9 head and neck cancer. In the dose-escalation cohort, 75% to 85% of patients were male, and the mean age was around 65 years with a range of roughly 23 to 79. Prior anti-PD-1, anti-PD-L1 or anti-CTLA-4 therapy was permitted, and checkpoint inhibitors had been received by roughly 42% of dose-escalation patients. Partial responses occurred in three dose-escalation patients: two with cutaneous melanoma and one with hepatocellular carcinoma. The point of sequencing TCRbeta in the periphery was to test whether ivuxolimab changed TCR sequence diversity and drove clonal T-cell expansion. The paper describes the monotherapy dose-escalation part (N of about 47 patients) of the phase I trial of ivuxolimab.

V is cut by 1 base and J by 9 bases, and the space between the germline ends is 22 bases. The CDR3 covers 18 residues, taking in both the cysteine and the phenylalanine. CDR3 DNA is the only sequence kept; it has 54 bases, read in frame from the first base. The germline V gene specifies KGHSH as CDR1 and LQKENI as CDR2. Note on this clone: It has no known antigen specificity. There are no base qualities to consult, and no much larger clone falls within one base.

The trial excluded patients who had a history of autoimmune disease or were on systemic immunosuppression. Peripheral blood for TCR sequencing was collected from all dose cohorts at baseline, on cycle 4 day 1, and on cycle 7 day 1. The samples were drawn from a first-in-human, open-label, multicenter phase I dose-escalation trial of ivuxolimab. Adults with locally advanced or metastatic head and neck squamous cell, hepatocellular, melanoma or renal cell carcinoma were enrolled in the trial. Before TCR sequencing, CD4+ T cells and CD8+ T cells were sorted from peripheral blood as separate populations. Summary of the overall study and its limitations: In partial responders in the 0.1-3.0 mg/kg groups, normalized peripheral clonal expansion was found to be among the lowest, especially among CD8+ T cells. Clonal expansion of both CD4+ and CD8+ blood T cells was observed from baseline to week 6 at doses 0.1 to 3.0 mg/kg. Low levels of normalized T-cell clonal expansion were also seen in some patients who did not respond. After ivuxolimab, expanded clones were on average more numerous among CD8+ T cells than among CD4+ T cells. The antigen specificity of the peripheral T cells that underwent clonal expansion was not determined.

To sequence the TCRbeta CDR3 region, genomic DNA was isolated from the sorted cells. TCRbeta CDR3 regions were sequenced using the immunoSEQ Assay. The table comes from immuneACCESS by way of TCRdb, which keeps in-frame sequences with V and J called. Part of the clones is missing from these tables; in studies checked, under half for an unresolved V gene and the rest for unknown reasons. The sample table shows under 3,500 clones, and roughly 90% are seen once. Around 2% of the sample is taken by the ten largest. The sample consisted of CD4+ or CD8+ T cells sorted from blood, taken in a trial of the OX40 agonist ivuxolimab. The receptor's source is an adult with an advanced solid tumor such as melanoma, head and neck, liver or kidney cancer. The rearranged segments are TRBV18 and TRBJ1-6, and perhaps TRBD1 as D gene, on 5 matching bases. The CDR3 here reads CASSPLPRDGVGGSPLHF. The nucleotide sequence reads TGTGCCAGCTCACCACTACCCCGGGACGGCGTCGGCGGTTCACCCCTCCACTTT.